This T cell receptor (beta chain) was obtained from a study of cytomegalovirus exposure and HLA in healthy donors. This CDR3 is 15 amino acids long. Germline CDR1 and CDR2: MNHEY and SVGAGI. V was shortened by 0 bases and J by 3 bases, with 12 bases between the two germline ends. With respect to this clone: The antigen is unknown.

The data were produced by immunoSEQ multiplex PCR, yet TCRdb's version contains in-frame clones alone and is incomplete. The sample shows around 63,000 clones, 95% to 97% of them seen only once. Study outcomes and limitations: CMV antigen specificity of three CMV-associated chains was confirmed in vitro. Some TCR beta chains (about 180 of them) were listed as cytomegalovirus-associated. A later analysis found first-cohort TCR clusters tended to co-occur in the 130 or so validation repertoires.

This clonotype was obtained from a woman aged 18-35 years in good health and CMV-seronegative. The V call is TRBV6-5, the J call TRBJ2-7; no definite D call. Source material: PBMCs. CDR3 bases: TGTGCCAGCAGTTACTCGTTCAGCGCGAGCTACGAGCAGTACTTC. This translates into CASSYSFSASYEQYF.